One and the same sample provided the 3 T cell receptor beta chains below, sequenced in a study of T cells in tumors after PD-1 blockade. Generated by immunoSEQ multiplex PCR, the TCRdb table keeps only in-frame clones and is missing some. In the table there are about 14,000 clones, roughly 80% of which are singletons. Sample: PBMCs, taken after anti-PD-1 treatment. These receptors all stem from a human donor with basal cell carcinoma.

In this sample, this clone turned up once. The chain couples TRBV7-2 to TRBJ2-2; possible D gene TRBD2, 5 bases. CDR3 length equals 13 residues. The germline CDR1 and CDR2 sequences are SGHTA and FQGNSA. V was clipped by 3 bases and J by 4 bases, with 6 bases between them. CDR3 loop: CASSFGGTGELFF. In DNA form, the CDR3 reads TGTGCCAGCAGCTTCGGAGGCACCGGGGAGCTGTTTTTT.

This CDR3 is CASSEGTLNEKLFF. CDR3 sequence (DNA): TGCGCCAGCAGCGAAGGGACACTAAATGAAAAACTGTTTTTT. This chain links TRBV10-1 with TRBJ1-4; D perhaps matches TRBD1 (6 bases). The CDR3 is 14 residues long. Germline V gene data show CDR1 as WNHNN and CDR2 as SYGVQD (reference sequence). Trimming took off 6 bases at V and 5 bases at J, with 13 bases between the two ends.

The V gene is TRBV11-1, the J gene TRBJ1-5; D remains ambiguous. CDR1 SGHAT and CDR2 FQDESV come from the germline V gene (reference sequence). Trimming pared 4 bases from V and 5 bases from J, leaving 9 bases between. CDR3 length: 13 residues. CDR3 in amino acids: CASSYGPDQPQHF. In nucleotides, the CDR3 is TGTGCCAGCAGCTATGGGCCAGATCAGCCCCAGCATTTT.